Sequencing of this T cell receptor (beta chain) was carried out in a study of shared clonotypes between healthy human individuals. Trimming removed 7 bases from V and 2 bases from J; junction bases left unmatched: 15. Germline CDR1 WSHSY, CDR2 SAAADI. CDR3 size: 17 residues. Generated by immunoSEQ multiplex PCR, the TCRdb table keeps only in-frame clones and is missing some. The data contain a few million clones, 85% to 95% of them singletons. This clonotype was sampled from a man aged 18 to 29 in good health. Some clones in this sample may be carry-over from other donors' samples. The chain is built from TRBV10-2 and TRBJ1-2; 8 bases agree with TRBD1. The material sequenced was naive CD4+ T cells from PBMCs. Subset meaning: CD45RA+ positively selected. CDR3 in amino acids: CASTRGPIRQGNYGYTF. The DNA of the CDR3 is TGCGCCAGCACAAGGGGGCCGATTCGACAGGGGAACTATGGCTACACCTTC.